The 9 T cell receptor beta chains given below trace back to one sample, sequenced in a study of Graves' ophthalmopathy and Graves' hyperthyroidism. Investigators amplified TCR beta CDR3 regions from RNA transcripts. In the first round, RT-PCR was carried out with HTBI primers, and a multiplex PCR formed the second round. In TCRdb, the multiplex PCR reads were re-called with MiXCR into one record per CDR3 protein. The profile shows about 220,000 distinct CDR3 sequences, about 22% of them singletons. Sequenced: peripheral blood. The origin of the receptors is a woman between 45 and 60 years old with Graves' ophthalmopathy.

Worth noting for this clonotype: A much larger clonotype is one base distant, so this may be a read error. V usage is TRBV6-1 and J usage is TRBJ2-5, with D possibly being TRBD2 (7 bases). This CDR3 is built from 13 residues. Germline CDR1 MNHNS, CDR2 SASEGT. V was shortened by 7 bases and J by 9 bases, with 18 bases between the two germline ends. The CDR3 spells CASKGGLGSSQYF. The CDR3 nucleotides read TGTGCCAGCAAGGGGGGGCTGGGGTCGTCCCAGTACTTC.

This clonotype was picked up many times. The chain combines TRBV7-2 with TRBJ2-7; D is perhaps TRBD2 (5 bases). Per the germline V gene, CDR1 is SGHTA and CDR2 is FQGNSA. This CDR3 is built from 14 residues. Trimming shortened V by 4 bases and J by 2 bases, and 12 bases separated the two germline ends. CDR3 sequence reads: CASSYFRGTYEQYF. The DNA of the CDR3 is TGTGCCAGCAGCTACTTTCGGGGAACCTACGAGCAGTACTTC.

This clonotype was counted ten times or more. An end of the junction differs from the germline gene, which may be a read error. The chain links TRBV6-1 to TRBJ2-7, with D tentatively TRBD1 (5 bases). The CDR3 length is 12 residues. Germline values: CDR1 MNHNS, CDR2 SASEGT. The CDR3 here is CASTRASNEQYF. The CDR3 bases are TGTGCCAGCACCAGGGCCTCCAACGAGCAGTACTTC.

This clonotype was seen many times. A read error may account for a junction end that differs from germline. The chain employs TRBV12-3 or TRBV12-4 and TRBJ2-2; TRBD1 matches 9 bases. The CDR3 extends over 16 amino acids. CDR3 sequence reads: CASSLGQGGSTGKLFF. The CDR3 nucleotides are TGTGCCAGCAGTTTAGGACAGGGGGGGAGCACCGGGAAGCTGTTTTTT.

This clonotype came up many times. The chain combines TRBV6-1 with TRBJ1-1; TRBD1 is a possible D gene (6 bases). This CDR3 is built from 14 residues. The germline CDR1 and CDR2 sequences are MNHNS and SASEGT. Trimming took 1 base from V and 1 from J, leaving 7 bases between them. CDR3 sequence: CASSEVQGNTEAFF. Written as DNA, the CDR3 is TGTGCCAGCAGTGAAGTACAGGGGAACACTGAAGCTTTCTTT.

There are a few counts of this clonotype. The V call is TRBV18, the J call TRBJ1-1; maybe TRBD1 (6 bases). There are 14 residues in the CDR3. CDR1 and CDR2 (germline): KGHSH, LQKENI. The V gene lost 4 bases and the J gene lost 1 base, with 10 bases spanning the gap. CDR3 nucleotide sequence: TGTGCCAGCTCACTGGGGACAAGGAACACTGAAGCTTTCTTT. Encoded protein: CASSLGTRNTEAFF. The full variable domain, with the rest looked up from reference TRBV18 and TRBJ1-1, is NAGVMQNPRHLVRRRGQEARLRCSPMKGHSHVYWYRQLPEEGLKFMVYLQKENIIDESGMPKERFSAEFPKEGPSILRIQQVVRGDSAAYFCASSLGTRNTEAFFGQGTRLTVV.

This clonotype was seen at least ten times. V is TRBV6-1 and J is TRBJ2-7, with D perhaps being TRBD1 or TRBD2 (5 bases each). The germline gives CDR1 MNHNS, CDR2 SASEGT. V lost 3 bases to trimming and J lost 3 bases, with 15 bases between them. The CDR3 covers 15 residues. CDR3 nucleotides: TGTGCCAGCAGTGAGGCCCACGGGGCCTTCTACGAGCAGTACTTC. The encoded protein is CASSEAHGAFYEQYF.

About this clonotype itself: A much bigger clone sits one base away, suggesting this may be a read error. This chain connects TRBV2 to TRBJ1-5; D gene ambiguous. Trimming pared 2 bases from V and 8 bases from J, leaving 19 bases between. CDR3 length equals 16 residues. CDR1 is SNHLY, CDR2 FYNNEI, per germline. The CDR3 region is CASSERARLSHEPQHF. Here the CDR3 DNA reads TGTGCCAGCAGTGAACGGGCTCGGCTTAGCCATGAGCCCCAGCATTTT. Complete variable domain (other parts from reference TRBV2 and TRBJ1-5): EPEVTQTPSHQVTQMGQEVILRCVPISNHLYFYWYRQILGQKVEFLVSFYNNEISEKSEIFDDQFSVERPDGSNFTLKIRSTKLEDSAMYFCASSERARLSHEPQHFGDGTRLSIL.

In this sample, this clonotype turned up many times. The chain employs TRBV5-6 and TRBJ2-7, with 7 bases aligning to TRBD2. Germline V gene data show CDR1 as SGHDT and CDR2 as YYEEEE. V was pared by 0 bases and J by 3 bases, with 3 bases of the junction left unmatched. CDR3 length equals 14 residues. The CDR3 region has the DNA TGTGCCAGCAGCTTGGGGGGGAGGGACTACGAGCAGTACTTC. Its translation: CASSLGGRDYEQYF.